These 8 T cell receptor beta chains came from one sample sequenced in a study of CXCR3-negative and CXCR3-positive naive CD8 T cells. Study findings and constraints: More hydrophobic TRB CDR3s were found in CXCR3-positive naive cells than in CXCR3-negative naive cells.

The antigens for these receptors are not known. UMI-tagged TRB cDNA libraries were built via 5' RACE. With the 5' RACE reads reprocessed, TCRdb shows one record per CDR3 protein and no DNA. The specimen's table records 50,000 to 60,000 distinct CDR3 sequences. Sequencing used naive CXCR3+ CD8+ T cells from blood. Subset denoted: CD45RO-CCR7+CD27+CD95- naive CD8+ T cells expressing CXCR3 (TNR3+). Source of these receptors: a human donor in good health. Some clones in this sample may be carry-over from other donors' samples.

The chain links TRBV27 to TRBJ2-3; TCRdb designates TRBD1, a call that cannot be tested without DNA. The germline gives CDR1 MNHEY, CDR2 SMNVEV (reference sequence). The CDR3 consists of 15 residues. The chain's CDR3 is CASRWTTLSTDTQYF.

The CDR3 is CASSVEGRGLTNEQFF. V and J are TRBV9 and TRBJ2-1; TCRdb lists TRBD1, though no DNA is available to test this call. CDR3 length: 16 amino acids. Germline CDR1 is SGDLS and CDR2 is YYNGEE.

The rearrangement links TRBV29-1 to TRBJ2-7; TCRdb lists TRBD2, though no DNA is available to test this call. This CDR3 contains 15 residues. CDR1 and CDR2 (germline): SQVTM, ANQGSEA. CDR3 loop: CSVLNGSSRSDEQYF.

The J gene is TRBJ1-1, the V gene TRBV5-1. CDR1 is SGHRS and CDR2 is YFSETQ in the germline V gene. CDR3 length: 12 amino acids. This chain's CDR3 is CASSLSTTEAFF. Supplemented by reference TRBV5-1 and TRBJ1-1, the full variable domain reads KAGVTQTPRYLIKTRGQQVTLSCSPISGHRSVSWYQQTPGQGLQFLFEYFSETQRNKGNFPGRFSGRQFSNSRSEMNVSTLELGDSALYLCASSLSTTEAFFGQGTRLTVV.

V and J are TRBV28 and TRBJ1-4; TCRdb's assignment of TRBD1 cannot be checked, as there is no DNA. This CDR3 comprises 15 residues. Germline V gene lookup returns CDR1 MDHEN and CDR2 SYDVKM. CDR3 sequence: CASSLHLQVREKLFF.

This rearrangement joins TRBV7-9 to TRBJ2-7; TCRdb proposes TRBD1, but this gene call is untestable without DNA. The CDR3 spans 16 residues. Germline CDR1 reads SEHNR; CDR2 reads FQNEAQ (reference sequence). The CDR3 protein is CASSLGGTAAPYEQYF.

The rearrangement uses TRBV10-2 and TRBJ2-3; TCRdb returns TRBD2, unconfirmable since there is no DNA. Germline V gene data show CDR1 as WSHSY and CDR2 as SAAADI. CDR3 length: 16 residues. Here the CDR3 reads CASSEVAGELTDTQYF.

This chain uses TRBV20-1 with TRBJ2-1; TCRdb reports TRBD1, a call that lacks DNA to check it against. The germline V gene has CDR1 DFQATT and CDR2 SNEGSKA (reference sequence). This CDR3 comprises 18 residues. CDR3 region: CSASQEQGQEVVDNEQFF.